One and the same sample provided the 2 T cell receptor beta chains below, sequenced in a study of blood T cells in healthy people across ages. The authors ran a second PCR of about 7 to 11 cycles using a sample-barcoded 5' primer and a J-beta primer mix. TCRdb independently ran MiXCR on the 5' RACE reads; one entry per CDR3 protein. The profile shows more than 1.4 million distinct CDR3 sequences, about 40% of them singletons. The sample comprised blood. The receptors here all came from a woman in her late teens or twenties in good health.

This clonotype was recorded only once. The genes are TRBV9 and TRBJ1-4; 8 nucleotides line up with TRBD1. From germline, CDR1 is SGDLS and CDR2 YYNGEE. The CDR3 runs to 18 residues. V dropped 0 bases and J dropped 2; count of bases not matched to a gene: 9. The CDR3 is CASSVGGQGASTNEKLFF. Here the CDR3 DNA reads TGTGCCAGCAGCGTAGGGGGGCAGGGGGCTTCGACTAATGAAAAACTGTTTTTT. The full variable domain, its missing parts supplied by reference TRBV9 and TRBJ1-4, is DSGVTQTPKHLITATGQRVTLRCSPRSGDLSVYWYQQSLDQGLQFLIQYYNGEERAKGNILERFSAQQFPDLHSELNLSSLELGDSALYFCASSVGGQGASTNEKLFFGSGTQLSVL.

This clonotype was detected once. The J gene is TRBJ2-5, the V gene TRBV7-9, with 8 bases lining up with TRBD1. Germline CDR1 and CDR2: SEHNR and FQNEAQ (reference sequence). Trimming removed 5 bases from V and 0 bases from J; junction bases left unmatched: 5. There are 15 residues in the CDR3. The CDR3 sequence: CASSTDRVYQETQYF. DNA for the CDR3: TGTGCCAGCAGCACGGACAGGGTTTACCAAGAGACCCAGTACTTC.